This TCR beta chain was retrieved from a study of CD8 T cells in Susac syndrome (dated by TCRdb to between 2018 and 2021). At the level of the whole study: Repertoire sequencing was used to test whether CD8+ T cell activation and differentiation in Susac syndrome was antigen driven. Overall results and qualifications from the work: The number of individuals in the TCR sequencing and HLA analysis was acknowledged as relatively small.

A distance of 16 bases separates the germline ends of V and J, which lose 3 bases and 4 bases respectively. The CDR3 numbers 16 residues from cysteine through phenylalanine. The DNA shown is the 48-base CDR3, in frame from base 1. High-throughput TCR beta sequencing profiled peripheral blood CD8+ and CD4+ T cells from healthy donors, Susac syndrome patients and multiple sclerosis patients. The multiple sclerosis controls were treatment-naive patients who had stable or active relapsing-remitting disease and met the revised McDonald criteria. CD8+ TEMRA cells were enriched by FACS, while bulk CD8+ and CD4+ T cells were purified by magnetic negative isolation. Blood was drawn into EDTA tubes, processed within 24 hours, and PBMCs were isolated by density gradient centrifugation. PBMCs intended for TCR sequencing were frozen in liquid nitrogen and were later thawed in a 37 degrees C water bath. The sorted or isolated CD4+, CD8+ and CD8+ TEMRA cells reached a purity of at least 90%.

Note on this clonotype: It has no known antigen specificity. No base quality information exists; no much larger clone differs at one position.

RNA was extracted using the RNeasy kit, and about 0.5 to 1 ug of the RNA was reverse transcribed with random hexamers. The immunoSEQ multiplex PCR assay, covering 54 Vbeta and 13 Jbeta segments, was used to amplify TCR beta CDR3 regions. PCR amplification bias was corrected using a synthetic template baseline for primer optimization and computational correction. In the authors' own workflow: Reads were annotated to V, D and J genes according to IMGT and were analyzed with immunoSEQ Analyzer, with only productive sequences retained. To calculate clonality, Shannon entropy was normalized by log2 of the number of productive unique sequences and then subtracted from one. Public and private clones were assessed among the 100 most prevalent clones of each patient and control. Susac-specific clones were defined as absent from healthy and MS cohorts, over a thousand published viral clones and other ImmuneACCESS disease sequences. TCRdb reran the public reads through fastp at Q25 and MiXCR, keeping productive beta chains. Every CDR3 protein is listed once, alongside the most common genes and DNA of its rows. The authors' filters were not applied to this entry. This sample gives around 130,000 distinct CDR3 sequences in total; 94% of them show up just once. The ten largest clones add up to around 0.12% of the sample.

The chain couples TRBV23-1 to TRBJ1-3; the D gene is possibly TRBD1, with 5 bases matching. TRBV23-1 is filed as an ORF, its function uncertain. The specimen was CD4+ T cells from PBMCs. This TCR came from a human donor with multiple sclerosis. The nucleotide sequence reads TGCGCCAGCAGTCACGCCGGGACCCAGCGAGGAAACACCATATATTTT. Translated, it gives CASSHAGTQRGNTIYF.